The clone carrying this T cell receptor (beta chain) occurred a few times. The V gene's germline CDR1 is LNHDA and CDR2 SQIVND (reference sequence). CDR3 length: 14 amino acids. Trimming cost V 7 bases and J 6 bases, with 18 bases left between them. This entry comes from a study of blood T cell repertoires in COVID-19. Study at large: T cells, B-cell-depleted T cells, or PBMCs provided the cDNA or gDNA that served as material.

As originally analysed: Reference gene primer amplification yielded estimated nucleated cell counts. Only in-frame clones appear in the TCRdb table, and some are missing; sequencing was by immunoSEQ multiplex PCR. V and J calls and clone size are given by that table; D and trimming were obtained from the DNA. The data hold about 480,000 clones, with approximately 88% observed a single time. The sample taken for sequencing was peripheral blood. The TCR sequence derives from a woman in her fifties or sixties with COVID-19, enrolled during active disease. This sequence joins TRBV19 and TRBJ1-1, with D hard to call. Written as DNA, the CDR3 is TGTGCCAGTACTTCGACTCAAATTCGCGCTGAAGCTTTCTTT. Protein: CASTSTQIRAEAFF.